This T cell receptor (beta chain) came from a study of T cell repertoires in cytomegalovirus infection. Background on the study: CMV epitopes used comprised recently identified HLA-C-restricted ones and well-studied HLA-B-restricted ones. Signatures in public TCR beta sequences pointed to both CMV infection and matching HLA type.

TCRdb re-called the reads with MiXCR, one entry per CDR3 protein. The sample contains roughly 700,000 distinct CDR3 sequences, around 31% of which appear only once. The CDR3 extends over 15 amino acids. In germline, CDR1 is LGHNA, CDR2 YNFKEQ. With V trimmed by 2 bases and J by 4 bases, 5 bases remained unmatched. For this clonotype: The target antigen is unknown.

The specimen comprised cultured PBMCs, sampled from culture after CMV antigen stimulation. The genes are TRBV4-2 and TRBJ1-5; 7 positions agree with TRBD1. This TCR was recovered from a human donor in good health (CMV status not recorded). Some clones in this sample may be carry-over from other donors' samples. The CDR3 DNA reads as TGTGCCAGCAGCCAACTAGTGGACAGGAATCAGCCCCAGCATTTT. Translation gives CASSQLVDRNQPQHF.